This T cell receptor (beta chain) stems from a study of T cells in Graves' hyperthyroidism and ophthalmopathy. Germline V lookup: CDR1 DFQATT, CDR2 SNEGSKA (reference sequence). V was trimmed by 8 bases and J by 5 bases, leaving 11 bases between them. CDR3 size: 11 residues. This clonotype showed up many times. As yet, its antigen is unknown. The study's findings and limits: The model's output predicted ophthalmopathy at a median of roughly 6.9 months prior to onset.

The CDR3 regions of TCR beta were amplified from RNA transcripts. The primer set for the first-round RT-PCR of the TCR CDR3 was HTBI. TCRdb processed the multiplex PCR reads anew with MiXCR; each CDR3 protein has one entry. The sample holds 300,000 to 400,000 distinct CDR3 sequences; about 18% are singletons and the top ten take 35% to 50%. This TCR was sampled from a young man with Graves' ophthalmopathy. Material: blood. V and J are TRBV20-1 and TRBJ2-3; D is unclear. The CDR3 DNA reads TGCAGTCCGAGGCGGCAAGATACGCAGTATTTT. It specifies CSPRRQDTQYF.